The following is a TCR beta chain sequence with its context. Its ends do not fully match the called genes, so a read error is possible. The CDR3 sequence is 13 residues long. The germline V gene has CDR1 SNHLY and CDR2 FYNNEI. Time point: after dendritic cell vaccination, including at tumor progression/relapse. Only patients with spare fresh-frozen tumor and over two years of follow-up were included. This table comes from immunoSEQ multiplex PCR, and its TCRdb copy is limited to in-frame clones, with some not included. The sample carries more than 95,000 clones, nearly 90% recorded once. This sample is drawn from a study of glioma-infiltrating T cells after dendritic cell vaccination.

This rearrangement joins TRBV2 to TRBJ1-4; the match to TRBD1 covers 8 bases. Sequenced material: blood, taken after dendritic cell vaccination. This TCR was sampled from a human donor with glioblastoma. The CDR3 here is CAGSEQGAEKLFF. CDR3 coding DNA: TGTGCCGGCAGTGAGCAGGGGGCTGAAAAACTGTTTTTT.